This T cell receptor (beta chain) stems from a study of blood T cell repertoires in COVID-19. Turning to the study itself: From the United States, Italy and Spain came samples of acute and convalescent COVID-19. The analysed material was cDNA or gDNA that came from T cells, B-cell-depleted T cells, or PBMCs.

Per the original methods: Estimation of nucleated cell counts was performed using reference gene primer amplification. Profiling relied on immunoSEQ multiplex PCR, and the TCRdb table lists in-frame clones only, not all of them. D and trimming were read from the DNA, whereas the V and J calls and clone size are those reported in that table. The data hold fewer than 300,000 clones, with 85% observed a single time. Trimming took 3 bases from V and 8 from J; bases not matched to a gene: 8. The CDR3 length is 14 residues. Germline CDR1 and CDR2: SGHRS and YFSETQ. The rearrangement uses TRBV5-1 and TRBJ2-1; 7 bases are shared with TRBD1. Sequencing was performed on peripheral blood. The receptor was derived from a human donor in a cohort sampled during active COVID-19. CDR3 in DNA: TGCGCCAGCAGCTCCCGAACAGGGGTTGATGAGCAGTTCTTC. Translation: CASSSRTGVDEQFF. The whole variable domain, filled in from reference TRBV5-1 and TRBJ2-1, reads KAGVTQTPRYLIKTRGQQVTLSCSPISGHRSVSWYQQTPGQGLQFLFEYFSETQRNKGNFPGRFSGRQFSNSRSEMNVSTLELGDSALYLCASSSRTGVDEQFFGPGTRLTVL.